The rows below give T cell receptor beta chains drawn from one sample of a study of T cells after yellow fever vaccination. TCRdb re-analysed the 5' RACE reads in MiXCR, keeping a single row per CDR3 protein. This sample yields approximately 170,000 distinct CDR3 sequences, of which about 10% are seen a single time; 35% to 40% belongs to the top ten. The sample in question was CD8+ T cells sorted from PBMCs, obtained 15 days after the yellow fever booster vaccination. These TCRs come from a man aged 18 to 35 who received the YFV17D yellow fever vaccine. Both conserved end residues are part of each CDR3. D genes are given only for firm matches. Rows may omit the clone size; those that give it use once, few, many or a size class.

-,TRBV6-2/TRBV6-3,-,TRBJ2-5,CASSYSKTQYF,TGTGCCAGCAGTTACTCGAAGACCCAGTACTTC
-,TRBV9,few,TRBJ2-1,CASSAPRGAYNEQFF,TGTGCCAGCAGCGCACCCAGGGGTGCCTACAATGAGCAGTTCTTC
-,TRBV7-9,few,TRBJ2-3,CASSSSLAGTDTQYF,TGTGCCAGCAGCTCCTCTTTAGCGGGCACAGATACGCAGTATTTT
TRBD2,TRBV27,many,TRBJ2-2,CASSPGLVGTGELFF,TGTGCCAGCAGTCCGGGACTAGTTGGAACCGGGGAGCTGTTTTTT
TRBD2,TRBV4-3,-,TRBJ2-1,CASSQTGGLYNEQFF,TGCGCCAGCAGCCAAACGGGGGGGCTTTACAATGAGCAGTTCTTC
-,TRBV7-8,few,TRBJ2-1,CASSLALPEGEQFF,TGTGCCAGCAGCTTAGCGCTACCCGAGGGCGAGCAGTTCTTC
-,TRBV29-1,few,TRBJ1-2,CSGKVGGKDGYTF,TGCAGCGGGAAGGTCGGGGGGAAGGATGGCTACACCTTC
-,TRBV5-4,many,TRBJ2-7,CASSLGTYEQYF,TGTGCCAGCAGCTTGGGGACCTACGAGCAGTACTTC
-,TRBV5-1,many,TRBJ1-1,CASSEIEQGPYAFF,TGCGCCAGCAGCGAGATCGAACAGGGACCCTATGCTTTCTTT
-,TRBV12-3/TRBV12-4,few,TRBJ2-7,CASSPRLGEQYF,TGTGCCAGCAGTCCCCGACTGGGCGAGCAGTACTTC
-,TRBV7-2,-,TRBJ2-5,CASSLGVGSPETQYF,TGTGCCAGCAGCTTAGGAGTGGGCAGCCCAGAGACCCAGTACTTC
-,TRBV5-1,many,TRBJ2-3,CASSLACGVTTDTQYF,TGCGCCAGCAGCTTGGCCTGTGGCGTCACCACAGATACGCAGTATTTT
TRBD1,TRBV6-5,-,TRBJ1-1,CASSDRVEAFF,TGTGCCAGCAGCGACAGGGTGGAAGCTTTCTTT
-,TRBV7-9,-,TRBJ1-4,CASSGGDDSTNEKLFF,TGTGCCAGCAGCGGGGGGGACGACTCAACTAATGAAAAACTGTTTTTT
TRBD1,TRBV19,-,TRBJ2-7,CASGTGANEQYF,TGTGCCAGCGGGACAGGGGCCAACGAGCAGTACTTC
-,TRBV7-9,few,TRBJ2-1,CASSLVPSANEQFF,TGTGCCAGCAGCTTAGTCCCCTCAGCCAATGAGCAGTTCTTC
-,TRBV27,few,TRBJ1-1,CASSLSIGDRGTEAFF,TGTGCCAGCAGTTTATCGATTGGGGATCGGGGTACTGAAGCTTTCTTT
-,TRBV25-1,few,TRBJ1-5,CASSERNQPQHF,TGTGCCAGCAGTGAGAGAAATCAGCCCCAGCATTTT
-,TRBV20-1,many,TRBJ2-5,CSAGASGAETQYF,TGCAGTGCGGGGGCTAGTGGGGCCGAGACCCAGTACTTC
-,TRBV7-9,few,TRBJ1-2,CASSPTRGGSYGYTF,TGTGCCAGCAGCCCGACCCGTGGGGGCAGCTATGGCTACACCTTC
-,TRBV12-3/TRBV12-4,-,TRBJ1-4,CASSQSRIGDEKLFF,TGTGCCAGCAGCCAATCCCGAATAGGGGATGAAAAACTGTTTTTT
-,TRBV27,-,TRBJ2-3,CASSEEGTLHTQYF,TGTGCCAGCAGCGAGGAAGGGACCCTGCATACGCAGTATTTT
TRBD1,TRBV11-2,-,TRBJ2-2,CASSSPTGGANTGELFF,TGTGCCAGCAGCTCCCCCACAGGGGGTGCGAACACCGGGGAGCTGTTTTTT
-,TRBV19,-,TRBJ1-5,CASRGIAGNQPQHF,TGTGCCAGTAGGGGAATAGCTGGGAATCAGCCCCAGCATTTT
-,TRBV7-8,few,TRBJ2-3,CASSHQGGGPDTQYF,TGTGCCAGCAGCCACCAGGGGGGGGGCCCAGATACGCAGTATTTT
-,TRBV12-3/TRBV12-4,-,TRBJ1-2,CASSLGGPKNYGYTF,TGTGCCAGCAGTTTGGGGGGACCGAAGAACTATGGCTACACCTTC
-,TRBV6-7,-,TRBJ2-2,CASSYSPGLARNPNTGELFF,TGTGCCAGCAGTTACTCTCCAGGGCTAGCGCGCAACCCGAACACCGGGGAGCTGTTTTTT
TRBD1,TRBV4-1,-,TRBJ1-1,CASSHGTGNTEAFF,TGCGCCAGCAGCCACGGGACAGGGAACACTGAAGCTTTCTTT
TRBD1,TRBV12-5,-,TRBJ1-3,CASGEGQGPLWNTIYF,TGTGCTAGTGGGGAGGGACAGGGCCCGCTCTGGAACACCATATATTTT
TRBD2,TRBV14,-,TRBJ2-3,CASSTGGLTDTQYF,TGTGCCAGCAGCACGGGGGGACTCACAGATACGCAGTATTTT
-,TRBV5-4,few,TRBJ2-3,CASSLEAGFTDTQYF,TGTGCCAGCAGCTTGGAGGCGGGATTCACAGATACGCAGTATTTT
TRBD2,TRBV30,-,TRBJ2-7,CAWSREGVYEQYF,TGTGCCTGGAGCCGGGAGGGAGTGTACGAGCAGTACTTC
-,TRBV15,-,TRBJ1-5,CATSRVGAGQPQHF,TGTGCCACCAGCAGAGTGGGAGCAGGGCAGCCCCAGCATTTT
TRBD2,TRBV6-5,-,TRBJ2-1,CASSYRGVYNEQFF,TGTGCCAGCAGTTATCGGGGGGTCTACAATGAGCAGTTCTTC
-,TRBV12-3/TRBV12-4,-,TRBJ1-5,CASSLVEASQPQHF,TGTGCCAGCAGTTTAGTTGAGGCGAGTCAGCCCCAGCATTTT
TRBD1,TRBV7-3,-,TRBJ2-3,CASSSKGRTGGRTDTQYF,TGTGCCAGCAGCTCAAAGGGTCGGACAGGGGGCCGAACAGATACGCAGTATTTT
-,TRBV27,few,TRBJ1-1,CASSLGGSGTEAFF,TGTGCCAGCAGCCTAGGGGGAAGTGGGACTGAAGCTTTCTTT
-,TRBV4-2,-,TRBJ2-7,CASSQDRTEISYEQYF,TGTGCCAGCAGCCAAGATCGGACAGAAATCTCCTACGAGCAGTACTTC
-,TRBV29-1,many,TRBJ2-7,CSVEIGVHEQYF,TGCAGCGTTGAAATAGGGGTCCACGAGCAGTACTTC
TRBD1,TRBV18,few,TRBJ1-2,CASSPLGDRRNYGYTF,TGTGCCAGCTCACCCCTGGGGGACAGACGTAACTATGGCTACACCTTC
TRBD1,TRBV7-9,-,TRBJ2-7,CASSLVPEGQAVDEQYF,TGTGCCAGCAGCTTAGTCCCCGAGGGACAGGCGGTCGACGAGCAGTACTTC
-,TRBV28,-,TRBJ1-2,CASSRSSGYTF,TGTGCCAGCAGTCGTAGTTCGGGCTACACCTTC
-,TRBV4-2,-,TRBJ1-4,CASSQERQRNEKLFF,TGTGCCAGCAGCCAAGAAAGACAGAGGAATGAAAAACTGTTTTTT
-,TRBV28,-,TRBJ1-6,CATNDWIQGMEDNSPLHF,TGTGCCACCAATGATTGGATTCAGGGAATGGAGGATAATTCACCCCTCCACTTT
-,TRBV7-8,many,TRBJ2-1,CASSLVHNEQFF,TGTGCCAGCAGCTTAGTGCACAATGAGCAGTTCTTC
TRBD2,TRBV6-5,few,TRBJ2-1,CASSKRTSGNEQFF,TGTGCCAGCAGTAAACGGACTAGCGGAAATGAGCAGTTCTTC
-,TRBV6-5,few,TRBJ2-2,CASSLGTGRGAFTGELFF,TGTGCCAGCAGTTTAGGGACCGGACGGGGCGCTTTCACCGGGGAGCTGTTTTTT
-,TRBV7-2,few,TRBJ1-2,CASSPLSAANYGYTF,TGTGCCAGCAGCCCGCTTTCGGCAGCCAACTATGGCTACACCTTC
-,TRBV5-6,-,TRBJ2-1,CASSGGTRLGAEQFF,TGTGCCAGCAGCGGCGGGACACGCCTTGGTGCGGAGCAGTTCTTC
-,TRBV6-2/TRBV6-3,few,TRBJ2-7,CASIKWAGADEQYF,TGTGCCAGCATTAAATGGGCAGGGGCCGACGAGCAGTACTTC
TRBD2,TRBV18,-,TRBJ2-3,CASSPSSVAGASSTDTQYF,TGTGCCAGCTCACCTTCCTCTGTAGCGGGGGCTTCTAGCACAGATACGCAGTATTTT
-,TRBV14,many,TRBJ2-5,CASSQVRAGQETQYF,TGTGCCAGCAGCCAAGTGCGGGCGGGCCAAGAGACCCAGTACTTC
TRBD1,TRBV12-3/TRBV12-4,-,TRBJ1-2,CASSNGPATGVGNYGYTF,TGTGCCAGCAGTAACGGCCCGGCAACAGGGGTAGGGAACTATGGCTACACCTTC
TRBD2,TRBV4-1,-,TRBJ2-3,CASSLLAGVSTDTQYF,TGCGCCAGCAGCCTACTAGCGGGGGTTAGCACAGATACGCAGTATTTT